The 8 T cell receptor beta chains below all came from one sample that was sequenced in a study of a mutant IDH1 vaccine in newly diagnosed glioma. Time point: baseline, week 1 (first vaccination visit). The treatment is: pre-vaccination baseline after standard-of-care therapy. Here immunoSEQ multiplex PCR was the method, and the copy in TCRdb shows in-frame clones only, minus some. The sample shows 85,000 to 100,000 clones, over 75% of them seen only once. Sequencing was performed on PBMCs, taken from a glioma patient treated with radiotherapy, temozolomide or both. These receptors were collected from a man between 35 and 55 years old with glioma.

The V and J genes are TRBV6-6 and TRBJ1-2; TRBD1 might be the D (5 bases). The CDR3 loop spans 14 amino acids. The V end lost 5 bases, the J end lost 2 bases, and 12 bases lay between the germline ends. Looked up from germline, CDR1 is MNHNY and CDR2 is SVGAGI (reference sequence). The CDR3 DNA sequence: TGTGCCAGCAGTCTTCCCGACAGAAACTATGGCTACACCTTC. Translating gives CASSLPDRNYGYTF.

The rearrangement joins TRBV13 to TRBJ2-3; the D gene is possibly TRBD2 (5 bases). This CDR3 comprises 14 residues. Deletions cut 0 bases from V and 1 base from J, with 5 bases between. Germline V gene data show CDR1 as PRHDT and CDR2 as FYEKMQ (reference sequence). As DNA, the CDR3 is TGTGCCAGCAGCTTAGGGAGGGGCACAGATACGCAGTATTTT. Encoded protein: CASSLGRGTDTQYF.

The chain is built from TRBV11-3 and TRBJ1-1, with a tentative D call TRBD1 (5 bases). V was shortened by 4 bases and J by 8 bases, with 11 bases between the two germline ends. The CDR3 runs to 12 residues. Per the germline V gene, CDR1 is SGHNT and CDR2 is YENEEA. CDR3 sequence (DNA): TGTGCCAGCAGCTCCAGGGTGGGCGAAGCTTTCTTT. It translates to CASSSRVGEAFF.

The chain is built from TRBV5-4 and TRBJ2-5, with 10 bases identical to TRBD2. V dropped 0 bases and J dropped 4; count of bases not matched to a gene: 9. Germline V lookup: CDR1 SGHNT, CDR2 YYREEE (reference sequence). The CDR3 totals 17 residues. CDR3 sequence: CASSLGGSGRARETQYF. The CDR3 DNA reads as TGTGCCAGCAGCTTGGGAGGAAGCGGGAGGGCCCGAGAGACCCAGTACTTC. The full variable domain, in which reference TRBV5-4 and TRBJ2-5 provide the parts outside the CDR3, is ETGVTQSPTHLIKTRGQQVTLRCSSQSGHNTVSWYQQALGQGPQFIFQYYREEENGRGNFPPRFSGLQFPNYSSELNVNALELDDSALYLCASSLGGSGRARETQYFGPGTRLLVL.

The gene calls are TRBV30 and TRBJ1-2; weak D call: TRBD1 (6 bases). The V gene's germline CDR1 is GTSNPN and CDR2 SVGIG (reference sequence). The CDR3 consists of 13 residues. V was cut by 8 bases and J by 7 bases, with 20 bases left in between. The CDR3 sequence: CARMWRGAGGYTF. The CDR3 region has the DNA TGTGCCAGGATGTGGCGGGGGGCGGGTGGCTACACCTTC.

V gene TRBV18 combines with J gene TRBJ2-1, with TRBD1 matching 7 bases. Germline CDR1 is KGHSH and CDR2 is LQKENI. The CDR3 runs to 13 residues. With V trimmed by 1 base and J by 8 bases, 2 bases remained unmatched. The CDR3, as DNA: TGTGCCAGCTCACCACGGACAGGTTATGAGCAGTTCTTC. As protein: CASSPRTGYEQFF.

The V and J genes are TRBV27 and TRBJ1-1, with unresolved D. This CDR3 contains 15 residues. V gave up 2 bases and J gave up 6 bases, with 16 bases separating them. Germline V gene lookup returns CDR1 MNHEY and CDR2 SMNVEV (reference sequence). This CDR3 is CASSLISGRGAEAFF. CDR3 nucleotides: TGTGCCAGCAGTTTAATTTCTGGGCGCGGAGCTGAAGCTTTCTTT.

This chain connects TRBV7-2 to TRBJ2-1; D unclear. The CDR3 spans 18 residues. CDR1 is SGHTA, CDR2 FQGNSA, per germline. Trimming pared 5 bases from V and 6 bases from J, leaving 26 bases between. CDR3 in amino acids: CASSAIPGPPGKGNEQFF. CDR3 in DNA: TGTGCCAGCAGCGCCATTCCCGGGCCCCCAGGCAAGGGCAATGAGCAGTTCTTC.